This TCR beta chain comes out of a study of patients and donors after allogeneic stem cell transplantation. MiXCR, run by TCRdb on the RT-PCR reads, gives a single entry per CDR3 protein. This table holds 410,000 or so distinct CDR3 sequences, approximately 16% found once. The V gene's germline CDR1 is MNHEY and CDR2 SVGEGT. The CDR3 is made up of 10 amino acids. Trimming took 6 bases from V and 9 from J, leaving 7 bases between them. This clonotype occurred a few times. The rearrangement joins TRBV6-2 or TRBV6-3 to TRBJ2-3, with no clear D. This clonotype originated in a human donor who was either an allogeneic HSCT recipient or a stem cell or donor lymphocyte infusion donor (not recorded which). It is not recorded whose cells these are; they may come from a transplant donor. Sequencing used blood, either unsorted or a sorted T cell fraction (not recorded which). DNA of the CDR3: TGTGCCAGCAGCCACGGCACGCAGTATTTT. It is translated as CASSHGTQYF.